This T cell receptor (beta chain) was sequenced in a study of cytomegalovirus exposure and HLA in healthy donors. Study-level points and caveats: A prior analysis recorded that most TCR beta V segments were productive about 87% or about 30% of the time. While the bulk of TCR sequences proved rare, some public TCRs turned up in many donors. On later analysis, the bulk of CMV-associated TCR beta chains appeared to be HLA-restricted. It was likely that a cluster of highly shared sequence variants was a sequencing artifact.

This CDR3 is built from 15 residues. Germline CDR1 reads LGHNA; CDR2 reads YNFKEQ. With 5 bases removed from V and 1 base from J, the gap between germline ends came to 14 bases. Both 60 Vbeta primers and 13 Jbeta primers went into the PCR. Produced via immunoSEQ multiplex PCR; TCRdb's table is partial and in-frame only. This table holds tens of thousands of clones, 6.5% to 8% found once. Worth noting for this clone: Its specificity is unknown.

This clonotype originated in a man aged 45-65 years in good health and CMV-seronegative. This sequence joins TRBV4-2 and TRBJ1-1; unclear D gene. The source material was PBMCs. This CDR3 reads CASSSARGKNTEAFF. In DNA, the CDR3 is TGTGCCAGCAGCTCAGCCCGGGGAAAGAACACTGAAGCTTTCTTT.